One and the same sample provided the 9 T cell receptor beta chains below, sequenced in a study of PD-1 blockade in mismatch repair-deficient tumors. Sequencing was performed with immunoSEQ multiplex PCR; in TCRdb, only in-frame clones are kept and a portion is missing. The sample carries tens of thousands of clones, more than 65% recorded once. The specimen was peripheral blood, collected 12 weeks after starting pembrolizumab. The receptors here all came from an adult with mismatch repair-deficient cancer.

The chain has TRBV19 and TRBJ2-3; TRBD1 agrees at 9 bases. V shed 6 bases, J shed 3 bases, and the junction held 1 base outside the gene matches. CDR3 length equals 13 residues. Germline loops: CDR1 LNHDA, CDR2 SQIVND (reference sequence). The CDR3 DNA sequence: TGTGCCAGTAGGGACAGGGGAACAGATACGCAGTATTTT. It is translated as CASRDRGTDTQYF.

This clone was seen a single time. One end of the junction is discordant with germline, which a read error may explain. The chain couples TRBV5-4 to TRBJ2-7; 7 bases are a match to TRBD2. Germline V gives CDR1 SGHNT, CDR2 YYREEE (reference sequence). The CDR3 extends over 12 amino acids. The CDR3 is CASSLGGDEQYF. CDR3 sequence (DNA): TGTGCCAGCAGTTTGGGGGGGGACGAGCAGTACTTC.

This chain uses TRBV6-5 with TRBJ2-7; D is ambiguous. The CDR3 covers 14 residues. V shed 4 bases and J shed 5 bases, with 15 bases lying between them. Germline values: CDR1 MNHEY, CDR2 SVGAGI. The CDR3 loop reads CASSWLSSQDEQYF. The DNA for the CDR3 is TGTGCCAGCAGTTGGCTAAGCAGCCAGGACGAGCAGTACTTC.

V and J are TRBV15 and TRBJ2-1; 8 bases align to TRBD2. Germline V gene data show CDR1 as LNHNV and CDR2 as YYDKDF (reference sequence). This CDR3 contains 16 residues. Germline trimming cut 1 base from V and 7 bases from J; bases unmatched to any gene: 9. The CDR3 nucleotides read TGTGCCACCAGCAGAGTCTTAGCGGGATATGAGAATGAGCAGTTCTTC. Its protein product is CATSRVLAGYENEQFF.

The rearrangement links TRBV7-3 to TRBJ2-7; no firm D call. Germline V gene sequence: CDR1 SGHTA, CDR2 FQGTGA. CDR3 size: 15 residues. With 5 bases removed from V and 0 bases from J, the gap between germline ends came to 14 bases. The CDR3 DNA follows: TGTGCCAGCAGCCCGGACGGAACGAGCTCCTACGAGCAGTACTTC. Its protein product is CASSPDGTSSYEQYF.

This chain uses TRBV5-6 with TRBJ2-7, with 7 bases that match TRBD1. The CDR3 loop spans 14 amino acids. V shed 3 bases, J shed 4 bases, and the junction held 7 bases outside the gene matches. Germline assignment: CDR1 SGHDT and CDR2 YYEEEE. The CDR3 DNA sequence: TGTGCCAGCAGCTCAACAGGGGATAGTTACGAGCAGTACTTC. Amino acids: CASSSTGDSYEQYF.

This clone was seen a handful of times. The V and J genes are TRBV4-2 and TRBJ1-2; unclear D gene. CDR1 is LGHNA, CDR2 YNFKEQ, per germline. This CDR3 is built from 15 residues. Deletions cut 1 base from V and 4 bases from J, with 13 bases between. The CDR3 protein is CASSQGGSLLYGYTF. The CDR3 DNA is TGTGCCAGCAGCCAAGGCGGATCCTTGCTCTATGGCTACACCTTC.

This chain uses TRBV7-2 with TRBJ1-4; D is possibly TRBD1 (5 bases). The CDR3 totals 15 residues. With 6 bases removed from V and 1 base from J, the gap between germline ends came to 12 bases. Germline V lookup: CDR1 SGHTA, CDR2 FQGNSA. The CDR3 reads CASSQNQGTNEKLFF. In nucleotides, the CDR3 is TGTGCCAGCAGTCAGAACCAGGGAACTAATGAAAAACTGTTTTTT.

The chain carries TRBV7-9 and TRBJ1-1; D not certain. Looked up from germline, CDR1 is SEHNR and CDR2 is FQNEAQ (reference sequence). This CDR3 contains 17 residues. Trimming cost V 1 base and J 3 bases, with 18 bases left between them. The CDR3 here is CASSLEVGRDWYTEAFF. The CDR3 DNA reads TGTGCCAGCAGCTTAGAGGTCGGAAGGGATTGGTACACTGAAGCTTTCTTT.